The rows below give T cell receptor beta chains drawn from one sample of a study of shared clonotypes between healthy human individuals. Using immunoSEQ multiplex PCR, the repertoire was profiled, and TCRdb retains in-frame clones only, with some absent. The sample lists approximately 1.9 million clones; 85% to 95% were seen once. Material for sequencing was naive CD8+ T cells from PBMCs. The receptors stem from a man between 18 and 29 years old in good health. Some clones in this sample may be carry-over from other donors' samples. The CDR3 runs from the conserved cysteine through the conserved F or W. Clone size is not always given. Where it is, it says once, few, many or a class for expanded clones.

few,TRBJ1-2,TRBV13,CASSLGGSLGYTF
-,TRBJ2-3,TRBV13,CASSTSSGTSTDTQYF
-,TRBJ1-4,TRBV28,CASSPRGATNEKLFF
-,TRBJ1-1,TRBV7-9,CASSLASWTEAFF
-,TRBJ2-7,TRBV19,CASSIYLAGAYEQYF
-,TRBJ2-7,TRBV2,CASRGGQGVLYEQYF
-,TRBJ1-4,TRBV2,CASSAVGNNEKLFF
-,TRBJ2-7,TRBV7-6,CASSLVGTSGTDEQYF
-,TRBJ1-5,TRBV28,CASSPQQDLGNQPQHF
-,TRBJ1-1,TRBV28,CASSLGREGTEAFF
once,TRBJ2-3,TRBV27,CASSPILAGHTDTQYF
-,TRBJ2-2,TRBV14,CASSQVPTSNTGELFF
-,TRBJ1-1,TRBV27,CASSLSRATEAFF
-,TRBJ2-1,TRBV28,CASSSRDRAYNEQFF
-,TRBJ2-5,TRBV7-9,CASSIVDALAGGWVETQYF
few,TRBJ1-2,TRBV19,CASASLSPANYGYTF
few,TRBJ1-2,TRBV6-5,CASSLDRDYGYTF
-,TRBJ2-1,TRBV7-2,CASSSWTSENEQFF
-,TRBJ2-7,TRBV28,CASSYGREQYF
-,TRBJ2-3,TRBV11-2,CASRQTGADTQYF
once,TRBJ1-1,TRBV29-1,CSVEPGNRAEAFF
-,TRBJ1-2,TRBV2,CANRGSNYGYTF
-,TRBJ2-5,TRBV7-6,CASSPGLAPTQYF
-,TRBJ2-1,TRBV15,CATSRVSGSMGDEQFF
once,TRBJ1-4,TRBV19,CASRNRGQDEKLFF
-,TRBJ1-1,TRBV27,CASRYYDSTEAFF
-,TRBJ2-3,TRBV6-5,CASSYSGRQEPDTQYF
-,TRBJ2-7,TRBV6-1,CASRITTGSSYEQYF
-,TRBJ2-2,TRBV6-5,CASSVGPAGGELFF
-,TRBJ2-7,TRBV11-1,CASTPNPGGGEQYF
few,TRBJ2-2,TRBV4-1,CASSPLGGELFF
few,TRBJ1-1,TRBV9,CASSGRTGQNTEAFF
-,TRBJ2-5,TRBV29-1,CSVELRQGRETQYF
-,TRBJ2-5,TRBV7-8,CASSLVSSTQETQYF
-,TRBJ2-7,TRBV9,CASSDTAGYEQYF
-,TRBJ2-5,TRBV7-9,CASSTTGVETQYF
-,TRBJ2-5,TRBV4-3,CASSRLDSQETQYF
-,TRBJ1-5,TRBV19,CASSLGAGAHQPQHF
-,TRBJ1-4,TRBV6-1,CASSEEGREKLFF
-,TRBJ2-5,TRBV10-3,CAISRPGDSEAQYF
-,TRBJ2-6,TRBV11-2,CASSLVGPRANVLTF
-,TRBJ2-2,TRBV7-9,CASAYKENTGELFF
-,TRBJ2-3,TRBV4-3,CASSQAPSWRTDTQYF
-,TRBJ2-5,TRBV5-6,CASSSIDGPTIETQYF
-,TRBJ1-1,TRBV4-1,CASSQTDSLEAFF
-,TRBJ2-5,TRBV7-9,CASSPKGEGTQETQYF
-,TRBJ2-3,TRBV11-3,CASSLVGGPSDTQYF
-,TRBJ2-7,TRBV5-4,CASSLRGQNYEQYF
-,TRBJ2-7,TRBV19,CASSIDVAGLAGTEQYF
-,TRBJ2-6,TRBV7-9,CASSLVGRAVFGANVLTF
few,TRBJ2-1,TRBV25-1,CASSVRSSYNEQFF
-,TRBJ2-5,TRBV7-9,CASSIGPADIQETQYF
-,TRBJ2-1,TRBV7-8,CASSLLLAGGPGNEQFF
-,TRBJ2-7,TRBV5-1,CASSFGGPAYEQYF
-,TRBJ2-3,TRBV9,CASSVALAGTDTQYF
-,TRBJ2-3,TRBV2,CATQAGAADTQYF
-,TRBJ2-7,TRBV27,CASSLSGGGFYEQYF
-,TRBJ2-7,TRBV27,CASSSRSATYEQYF
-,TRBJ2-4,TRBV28,CASSFRTRVSKNIQYF
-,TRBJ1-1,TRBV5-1,CASSHETGDAEAFF